Reported below is one T cell receptor (beta chain). In this sample, this clonotype turned up a few times. Its antigen is unknown. No much larger clone exists at a distance of one base, and base qualities are not known. These data are taken from a study of CD8 T cells in ankylosing spondylitis (dated by TCRdb to about 2017). General notes on the study: The study profiled T cell receptor beta repertoires in healthy donors and ankylosing spondylitis patients to find disease-linked TCR variants. The whole study cohort included 85 to 120 healthy donors and about two dozen ankylosing spondylitis patients. Samples of peripheral blood were taken, and for ankylosing spondylitis patients, synovial fluid was collected as well.

What the authors observed across the whole study: The disease-linked clones showed a CD8+ phenotype and occurred at relatively low frequencies in peripheral blood. The disease-linked clones were reported to be significantly enriched in matched synovial fluid samples from ankylosing spondylitis patients. A TCR beta motif made up of several highly homologous amino acid variants appeared to be characteristic of blood from ankylosing spondylitis patients. Some motif variants were previously reported in synovial fluid and blood of reactive arthritis patients, suggesting common disease-initiation mechanisms.

V is cut back by 0 bases and J by 7 bases, with 8 bases in the junction unmatched. The CDR3 goes from the cysteine to the phenylalanine over 17 residues. The entry retains the CDR3 DNA only, 51 bases that are in frame from base 1. The listed sequencing device is Illumina HiSeq 2500. Quantitative 5'-RACE with molecular barcodes was the method used to prepare the TCR beta libraries. The authors processed their data as follows. To identify disease-linked TCR variants, a new computational method was used, one built on a probabilistic model of VDJ rearrangement. The raw public data were reprocessed by TCRdb itself: fastp quality trimming at Q25, MiXCR clonotype calling, in-frame beta chains only. Entries are consolidated by CDR3 protein sequence, retaining the most common genes and DNA. TCRdb's processing, not the study's, gives the V and J calls here. The sample includes about 440,000 distinct CDR3 sequences, with 15% to 20% observed a single time. The top ten hold over 1% of the sample.

Sequencing was done on a sample of blood, either unsorted or a sorted T cell fraction (not recorded which). This chain is built from TRBV12-3 or TRBV12-4 and TRBJ2-2; TRBD2 aligns with 10 central bases. This sequence originates from a male donor with ankylosing spondylitis. The nucleotides are TGTGCCAGCAGTTTAGCGTTGACTAGCGGGTTCAGCGGGGAGCTGTTTTTT. It translates as CASSLALTSGFSGELFF.